This T cell receptor beta chain appears in the sequencing data of a study of T cells after yellow fever vaccination. The V gene's germline CDR1 is DFQATT and CDR2 SNEGSKA (reference sequence). There are 13 residues in the CDR3. V lost 3 bases to trimming and J lost 3 bases, with 11 bases between them. This clonotype has only a few counts. Conversion of TCR transcripts into cDNA relied on 5'RACE template switching, which added a universal primer site and UMIs. TCRdb used MiXCR to reprocess the 5' RACE reads, holding one entry per CDR3 protein. The table lists a few hundred thousand distinct CDR3 sequences, about 19% of them singletons, with roughly a sixth in the top ten.

The chain is built from TRBV20-1 and TRBJ2-5, with D possibly being TRBD2 (6 bases). The source was PBMCs, collected before the yellow fever booster vaccination. This TCR came from a man aged 18 to 29 who received the YFV17D yellow fever vaccine. CDR3 in amino acids: CSASASAKETQYF. For the CDR3, the DNA is TGCAGTGCTAGCGCTAGCGCAAAAGAGACCCAGTACTTC.